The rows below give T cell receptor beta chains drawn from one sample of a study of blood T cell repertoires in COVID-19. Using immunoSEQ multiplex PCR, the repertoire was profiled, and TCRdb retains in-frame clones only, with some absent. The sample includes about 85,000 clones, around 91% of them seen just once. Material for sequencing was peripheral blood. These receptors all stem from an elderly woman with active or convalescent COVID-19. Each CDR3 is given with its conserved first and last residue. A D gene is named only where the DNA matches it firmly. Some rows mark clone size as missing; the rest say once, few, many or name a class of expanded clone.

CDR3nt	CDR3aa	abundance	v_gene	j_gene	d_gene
TGTGCCAGCAAGGAGGCGGGAAACTTCTACGAGCAGTACTTC	CASKEAGNFYEQYF	once	TRBV7-2	TRBJ2-7	.
TGTGCCAGCTCACCAAGGACAGAAGCCTACGAGCAGTACTTC	CASSPRTEAYEQYF	.	TRBV18	TRBJ2-7	.
TGCGCCAGCAGCCCCCGGGACAGGGGGTCTAACTATGGCTACACCTTC	CASSPRDRGSNYGYTF	.	TRBV5-1	TRBJ1-2	TRBD1
TGTGCCAGCAGCTTATCATCGGGCTATGGCTACACCTTC	CASSLSSGYGYTF	.	TRBV7-8	TRBJ1-2	.
TGCGCCAGCAGCTTGGGGACTAGCGGGAGTAATGAGCAGTTCTTC	CASSLGTSGSNEQFF	.	TRBV5-1	TRBJ2-1	TRBD2
TGTGCCAGCAGCTTAGTGGGACGGGAGAACGAGCAGTTCTTC	CASSLVGRENEQFF	once	TRBV11-2	TRBJ2-1	.
TGTGCCAGCAAGGGGTACTCTGGGGCCAACGTCCTGACTTTC	CASKGYSGANVLTF	.	TRBV6-4	TRBJ2-6	.
TGTGCCAGCAGTTTCCCGGGGGACGAGACCCAGTACTTC	CASSFPGDETQYF	.	TRBV28	TRBJ2-5	.
TGTGCCAGCAGTCTCCCTACCGGTTCGGCCTACGAGCAGTACTTC	CASSLPTGSAYEQYF	.	TRBV28	TRBJ2-7	.
TGTGCCAGAAGCTGGAAACAGGGGCGTACTGGGGCCAACGTCCTGACTTTC	CARSWKQGRTGANVLTF	once	TRBV5-3	TRBJ2-6	TRBD1
TGTGCCAGCAGTGAAGTAGTAGCGGGAGTTTTATATTTT	CASSEVVAGVLYF	.	TRBV6-1	TRBJ2-3	TRBD2
TGTGCCACCGGTGAAACAGGCAATCAGCCCCAGCATTTT	CATGETGNQPQHF	.	TRBV24-1	TRBJ1-5	.
TGTGCCAGCGGCTGGTCGGGAGAAGAGACCCAGTACTTC	CASGWSGEETQYF	.	TRBV12-3/TRBV12-4	TRBJ2-5	.
TGTGCCAGCAGTGGGACTAGCGGGTGGTCAGATACGCAGTATTTT	CASSGTSGWSDTQYF	.	TRBV9	TRBJ2-3	TRBD2
TGTGCCAGTAGTATCCGGGACAGTTATGGCTACACCTTC	CASSIRDSYGYTF	.	TRBV19	TRBJ1-2	TRBD1
TGTGCCAGCAGTCGACCAGGGGGGCAGCCCCAGCATTTT	CASSRPGGQPQHF	.	TRBV28	TRBJ1-5	TRBD1
TGTGCCTGGAGTCATATTCGACTAGCGGGAGAGAGGTCCGCTGAGCAGTTCTTC	CAWSHIRLAGERSAEQFF	once	TRBV30	TRBJ2-1	TRBD2
TGTGCCAGTAGGTTACAGGGTCAGCCCCAGCATTTT	CASRLQGQPQHF	few	TRBV19	TRBJ1-5	.
TGTGCCAGCAGCCTTACAGGGGGAAAGGTTAATGGCTACACCTTC	CASSLTGGKVNGYTF	.	TRBV5-8	TRBJ1-2	TRBD1
TGTGCCAGCGGCCGCCCCGGGACTCGAAATTCACCCCTCCACTTT	CASGRPGTRNSPLHF	.	TRBV27	TRBJ1-6	.
TGCAGCGTTGACAGGGGTAGCTATGGCTACACCTTC	CSVDRGSYGYTF	.	TRBV29-1	TRBJ1-2	.
TGTGCCATCAGTGATAGGGGAATGGAGACTGAAGCTTTCTTT	CAISDRGMETEAFF	.	TRBV10-3	TRBJ1-1	.
TGTGCCAGCAGCCTTGATGGGGCATCCTATGGCTACACCTTC	CASSLDGASYGYTF	.	TRBV7-2	TRBJ1-2	.
TGTGCCAGCAGCCCATTGGGCGGGAGGTCCACAGATACGCAGTATTTT	CASSPLGGRSTDTQYF	.	TRBV5-6	TRBJ2-3	TRBD2
TGTGCCAGCAGCGCAGGAGGGCCTCAGCGGGCAGATACGCAGTATTTT	CASSAGGPQRADTQYF	.	TRBV9	TRBJ2-3	.
TGTGCCAGCAGGCCGCCGGGGGGAACTAATGAAAAACTGTTTTTT	CASRPPGGTNEKLFF	.	TRBV6-5	TRBJ1-4	.
TGTGCCATCAGTGTGGGGGACAGCTCCTACAATGAGCAGTTCTTC	CAISVGDSSYNEQFF	few	TRBV10-3	TRBJ2-1	TRBD1
TGTGCCAGCAGCCCTCCCGTCAGGGGCTCTTACAATGAGCAGTTCTTC	CASSPPVRGSYNEQFF	.	TRBV13	TRBJ2-1	.
TGTGCCAGCAGCTTGGAACTAGTCGACAATGAGCAGTTCTTC	CASSLELVDNEQFF	medium-sized	TRBV5-8	TRBJ2-1	.
TGTGCCAGCAGTCGTTCGGGACAGATGAACACTGAAGCTTTCTTT	CASSRSGQMNTEAFF	.	TRBV6-5	TRBJ1-1	TRBD1
TGTGCCAGCAGTCGGACAGGGGTCTACGAGCAGTACTTC	CASSRTGVYEQYF	.	TRBV5-6	TRBJ2-7	TRBD1
TGTGCCAGCAGCTTAGGCAGTGGGGCAGCAGCAACAGGAGCTTTCTTT	CASSLGSGAAATGAFF	.	TRBV7-6	TRBJ1-1	.
TGTGCCAGCAGTTTAGAGGGAGAGCAGTACTTC	CASSLEGEQYF	.	TRBV28	TRBJ2-7	.
TGTGCCAGCAGTTCCCGAGGATACGACAGGGGGAGGGTAAGCAATCAGCCCCAGCATTTT	CASSSRGYDRGRVSNQPQHF	.	TRBV6-2/TRBV6-3	TRBJ1-5	TRBD1
TGTGCTAGTGGTTTGGTACCCCCCGGGACCCAGTACTTC	CASGLVPPGTQYF	.	TRBV12-5	TRBJ2-5	.
TGTGCCAGCAGCGCACTAGCGGGCCCCCACCGACCGGATACGCAGTATTTT	CASSALAGPHRPDTQYF	.	TRBV9	TRBJ2-3	TRBD2
TGTGCCAGCAGCTTAGGGGGACAGGGTAGCAATCAGCCCCAGCATTTT	CASSLGGQGSNQPQHF	.	TRBV11-2	TRBJ1-5	TRBD1
TGTGCCAGCAGCTTAGTGCGGACTGAAGCTTTCTTT	CASSLVRTEAFF	few	TRBV7-2	TRBJ1-1	.
TGTGCCAGCAGCTTGGGAGCAGGTAACAATGAGCAGTTCTTC	CASSLGAGNNEQFF	.	TRBV5-5	TRBJ2-1	.
TGTGCCAGCAGTTTATCGGTGACAGGGGGGTACGAGCAGTACTTC	CASSLSVTGGYEQYF	.	TRBV27	TRBJ2-7	TRBD1